This TCR beta chain was sequenced in a study of blood T cell repertoires in COVID-19. Study-wide background: Nucleic acid was either cDNA or gDNA, and it came from T cells, B-cell-depleted T cells, or PBMCs.

Seattle's cohort entered during active infection and was followed longitudinally. Repertoires were generated with immunoSEQ multiplex PCR, while TCRdb's copy carries only in-frame clones and drops some. The sample yields over 100,000 clones, more than 75% seen once. V gave up 5 bases and J gave up 5 bases, with 12 bases separating them. The CDR3 is 14 amino acids. Germline V gene data show CDR1 as SGHNT and CDR2 as YENEEA. The sequencing input was peripheral blood. This TCR came from a woman aged 70 to 79 with COVID-19, enrolled during active disease. J is TRBJ2-2 and V is TRBV11-3; perhaps TRBD1 as D (5 bases). The chain's CDR3 is CASSARAPTGELFF. DNA for the CDR3: TGTGCCAGCAGCGCCAGGGCACCAACCGGGGAGCTGTTTTTT.